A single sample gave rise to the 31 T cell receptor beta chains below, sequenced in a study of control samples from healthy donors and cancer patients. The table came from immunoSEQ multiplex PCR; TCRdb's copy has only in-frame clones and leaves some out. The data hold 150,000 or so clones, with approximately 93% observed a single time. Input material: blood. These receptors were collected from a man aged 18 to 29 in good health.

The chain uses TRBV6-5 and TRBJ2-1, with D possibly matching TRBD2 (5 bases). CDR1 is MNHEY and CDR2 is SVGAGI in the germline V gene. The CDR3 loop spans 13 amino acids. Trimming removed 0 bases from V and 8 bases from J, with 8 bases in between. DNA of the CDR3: TGTGCCAGCAGTTACTCTTGGGGAGATGAGCAGTTCTTC. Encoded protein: CASSYSWGDEQFF.

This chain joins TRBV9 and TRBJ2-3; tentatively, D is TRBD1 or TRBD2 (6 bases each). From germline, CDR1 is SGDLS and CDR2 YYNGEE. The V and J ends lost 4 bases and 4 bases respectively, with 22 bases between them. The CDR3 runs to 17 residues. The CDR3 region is CASSNPRGGGGSDTQYF. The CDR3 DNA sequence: TGTGCCAGCAGCAATCCCCGGGGAGGTGGGGGCTCAGATACGCAGTATTTT.

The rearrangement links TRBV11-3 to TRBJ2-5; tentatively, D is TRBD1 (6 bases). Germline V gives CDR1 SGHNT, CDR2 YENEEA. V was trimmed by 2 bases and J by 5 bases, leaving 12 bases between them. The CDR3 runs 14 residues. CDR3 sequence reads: CASSLTGRLETQYF. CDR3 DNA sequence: TGTGCCAGCAGCTTAACAGGGCGTCTGGAGACCCAGTACTTC.

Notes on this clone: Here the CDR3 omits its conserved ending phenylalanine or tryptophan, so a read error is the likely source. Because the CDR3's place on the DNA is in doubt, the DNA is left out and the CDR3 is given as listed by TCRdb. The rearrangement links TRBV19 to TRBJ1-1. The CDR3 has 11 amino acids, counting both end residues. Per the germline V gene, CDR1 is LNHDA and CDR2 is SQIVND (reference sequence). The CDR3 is CASSPPGAQSY.

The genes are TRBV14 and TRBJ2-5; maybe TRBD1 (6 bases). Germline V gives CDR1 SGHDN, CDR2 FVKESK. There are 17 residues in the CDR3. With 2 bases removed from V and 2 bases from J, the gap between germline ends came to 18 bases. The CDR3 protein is CASSQHFGTKIQETQYF. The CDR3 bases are TGTGCCAGCAGCCAACACTTCGGGACAAAGATACAAGAGACCCAGTACTTC.

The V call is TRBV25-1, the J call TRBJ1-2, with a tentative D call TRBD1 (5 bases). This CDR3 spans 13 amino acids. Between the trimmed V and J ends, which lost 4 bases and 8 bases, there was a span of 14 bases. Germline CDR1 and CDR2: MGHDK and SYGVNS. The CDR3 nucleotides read TGTGCCAGCAGTGCGAGGGGAGTGGGGGGCTACACCTTC. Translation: CASSARGVGGYTF.

CDR3 sequence reads: CASSTTVNTEAFF. The CDR3 bases are TGTGCCAGCAGCACGACAGTGAACACTGAAGCTTTCTTT. The chain links TRBV11-3 to TRBJ1-1, with D tentatively TRBD1 (5 bases). The CDR3 loop spans 13 amino acids. Looked up from germline, CDR1 is SGHNT and CDR2 is YENEEA. V dropped 5 bases and J dropped 0 bases, with 7 bases sitting between them.

CDR3 sequence (DNA): TGTGCCAGCAGTTACGGGCGCGGTTTAGAGACCCAGTACTTC. This gives the protein CASSYGRGLETQYF. V and J are TRBV6-2 or TRBV6-3 and TRBJ2-5, with D uncertain. The germline gives CDR1 MNHEY, CDR2 SVGEGT. Trimming cost V 2 bases and J 4 bases, with 11 bases left between them. This CDR3 has 14 amino acids.

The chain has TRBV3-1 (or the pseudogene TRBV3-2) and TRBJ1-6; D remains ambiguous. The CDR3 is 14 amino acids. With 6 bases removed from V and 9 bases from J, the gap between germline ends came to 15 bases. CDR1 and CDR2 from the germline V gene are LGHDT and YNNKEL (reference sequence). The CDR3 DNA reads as TGTGCCAGCAGTCCGGTGCCCGGGCGTTCACCCCTCCACTTT. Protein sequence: CASSPVPGRSPLHF.

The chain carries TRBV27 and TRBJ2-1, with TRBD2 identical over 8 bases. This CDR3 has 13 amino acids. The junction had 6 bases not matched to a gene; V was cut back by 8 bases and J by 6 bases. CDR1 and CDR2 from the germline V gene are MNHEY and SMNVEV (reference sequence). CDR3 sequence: CASGAGVANEQFF. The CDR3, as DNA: TGTGCCAGCGGAGCGGGAGTGGCCAATGAGCAGTTCTTC.

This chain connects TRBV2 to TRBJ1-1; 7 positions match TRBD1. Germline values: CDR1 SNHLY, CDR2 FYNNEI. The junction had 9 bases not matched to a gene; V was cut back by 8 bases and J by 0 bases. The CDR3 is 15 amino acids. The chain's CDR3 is CASSGTALMNTEAFF. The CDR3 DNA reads TGTGCCAGCTCCGGGACAGCACTCATGAACACTGAAGCTTTCTTT.

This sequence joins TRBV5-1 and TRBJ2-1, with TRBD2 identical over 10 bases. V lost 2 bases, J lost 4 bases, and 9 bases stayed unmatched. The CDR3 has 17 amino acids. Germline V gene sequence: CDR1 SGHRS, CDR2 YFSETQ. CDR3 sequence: CASSFGASGSLYNEQFF. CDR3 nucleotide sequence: TGCGCCAGCAGCTTCGGGGCTAGCGGGAGTTTGTACAATGAGCAGTTCTTC.

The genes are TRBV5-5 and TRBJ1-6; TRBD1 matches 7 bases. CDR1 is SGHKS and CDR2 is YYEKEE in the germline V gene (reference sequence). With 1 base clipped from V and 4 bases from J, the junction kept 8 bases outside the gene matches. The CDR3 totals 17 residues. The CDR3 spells CASSLIRGPIYNSPLHF. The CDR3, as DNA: TGTGCCAGCAGCTTGATAAGGGGGCCGATTTATAATTCACCCCTCCACTTT.

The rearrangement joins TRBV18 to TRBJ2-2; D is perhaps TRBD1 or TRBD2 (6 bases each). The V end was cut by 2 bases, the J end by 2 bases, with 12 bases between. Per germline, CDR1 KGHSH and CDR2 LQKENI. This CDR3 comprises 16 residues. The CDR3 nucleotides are TGTGCCAGCTCACCAGTGGGGGGCGGAAACACCGGGGAGCTGTTTTTT. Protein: CASSPVGGGNTGELFF.

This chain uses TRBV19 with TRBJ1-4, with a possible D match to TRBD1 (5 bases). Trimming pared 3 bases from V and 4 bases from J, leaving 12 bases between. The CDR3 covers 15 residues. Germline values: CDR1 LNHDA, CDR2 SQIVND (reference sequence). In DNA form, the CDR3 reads TGTGCCAGTAGTATCGGGGACGGGGGTAATGAAAAACTGTTTTTT. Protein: CASSIGDGGNEKLFF. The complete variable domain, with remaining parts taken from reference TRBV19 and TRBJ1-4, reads DGGITQSPKYLFRKEGQNVTLSCEQNLNHDAMYWYRQDPGQGLRLIYYSQIVNDFQKGDIAEGYSVSREKKESFPLTVTSAQKNPTAFYLCASSIGDGGNEKLFFGSGTQLSVL.

CDR3 region: CASSPAGEVYEAFF. The CDR3, as DNA: TGTGCCAGCAGCCCAGCGGGGGAGGTTTATGAAGCTTTCTTT. The chain uses TRBV7-9 and TRBJ1-1, with D possibly TRBD1 on 5 matching bases. V lost 5 bases and J lost 7, with 17 bases in between. CDR1 is SEHNR, CDR2 FQNEAQ, per germline (reference sequence). This CDR3 has 14 amino acids.

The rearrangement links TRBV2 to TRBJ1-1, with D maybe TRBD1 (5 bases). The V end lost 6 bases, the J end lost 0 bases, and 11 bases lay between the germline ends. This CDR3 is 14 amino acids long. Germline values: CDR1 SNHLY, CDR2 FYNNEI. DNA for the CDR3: TGTGCCAGCAGGGGGGTGGGGGTGAACACTGAAGCTTTCTTT. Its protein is CASRGVGVNTEAFF.

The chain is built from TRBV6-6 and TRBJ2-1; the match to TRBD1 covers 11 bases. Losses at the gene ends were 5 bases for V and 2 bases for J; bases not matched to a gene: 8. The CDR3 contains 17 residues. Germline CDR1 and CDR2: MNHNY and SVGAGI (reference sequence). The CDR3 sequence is CASSPGQGGVTYNEQFF. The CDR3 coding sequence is TGTGCCAGCAGTCCGGGACAGGGGGGGGTAACCTACAATGAGCAGTTCTTC.

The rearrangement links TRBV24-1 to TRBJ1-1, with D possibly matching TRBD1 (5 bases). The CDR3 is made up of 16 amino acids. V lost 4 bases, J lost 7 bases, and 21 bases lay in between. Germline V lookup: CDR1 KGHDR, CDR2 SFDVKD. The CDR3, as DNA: TGTGCCACCAGTGACAAGAGGGACGCGCGGGGCCTTGAAGCTTTCTTT. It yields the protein CATSDKRDARGLEAFF.

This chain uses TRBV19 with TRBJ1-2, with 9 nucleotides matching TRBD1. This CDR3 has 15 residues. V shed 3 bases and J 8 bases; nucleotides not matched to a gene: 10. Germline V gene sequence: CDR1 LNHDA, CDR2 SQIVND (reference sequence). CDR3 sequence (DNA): TGTGCCAGTAGTATCAAGTCGGGACAGGGACAGGGCTACACCTTC. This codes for CASSIKSGQGQGYTF.

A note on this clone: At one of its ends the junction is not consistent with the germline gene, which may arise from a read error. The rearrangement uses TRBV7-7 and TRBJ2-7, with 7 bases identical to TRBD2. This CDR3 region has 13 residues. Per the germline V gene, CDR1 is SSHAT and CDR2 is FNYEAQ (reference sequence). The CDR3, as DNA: TGTGCTAGCAGCTTAGGGACTAACTACGAGCAGTACTTC. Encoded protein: CASSLGTNYEQYF.

The CDR3 DNA is TGTGCCAGCAGCTTAGATATTGGGCTGAGCGGGAACACAGATACGCAGTATTTT. This gives the protein CASSLDIGLSGNTDTQYF. The J gene is TRBJ2-3, the V gene TRBV13, with 7 nucleotides matching TRBD2. Unmatched junction bases numbered 12, after V lost 1 base and J lost 2 bases. CDR3 length: 18 amino acids. Per the germline V gene, CDR1 is PRHDT and CDR2 is FYEKMQ (reference sequence).

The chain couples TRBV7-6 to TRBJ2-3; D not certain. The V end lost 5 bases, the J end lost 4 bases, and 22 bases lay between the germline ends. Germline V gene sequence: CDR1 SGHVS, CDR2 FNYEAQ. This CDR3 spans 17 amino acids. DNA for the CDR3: TGTGCCAGCAGCCACACGCGACCAGGCCTTGTTGCAGATACGCAGTATTTT. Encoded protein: CASSHTRPGLVADTQYF.

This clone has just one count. The CDR3 nucleotides read TGTGCCAGCAGTGAAGTAGAGCCCTGGTCTGAAGCTTTCTTT. Translated: CASSEVEPWSEAFF. The genes are TRBV2 and TRBJ1-1; D is unclear. Germline V CDR1 and CDR2: SNHLY, FYNNEI. CDR3 length: 14 amino acids. V was clipped by 1 base and J by 6 bases, with 12 bases between them.

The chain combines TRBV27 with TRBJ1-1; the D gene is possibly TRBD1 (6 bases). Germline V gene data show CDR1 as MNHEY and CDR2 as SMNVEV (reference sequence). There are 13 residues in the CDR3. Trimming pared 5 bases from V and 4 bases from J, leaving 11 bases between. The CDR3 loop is CASSGPRGTEAFF. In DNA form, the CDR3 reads TGTGCCAGCAGTGGACCCAGGGGCACTGAAGCTTTCTTT.

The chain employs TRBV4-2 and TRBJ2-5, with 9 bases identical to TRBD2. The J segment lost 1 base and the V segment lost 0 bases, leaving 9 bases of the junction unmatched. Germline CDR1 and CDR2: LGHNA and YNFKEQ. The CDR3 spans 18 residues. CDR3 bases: TGTGCCAGCAGCCAAGATGGGGCCGGAGCGGGGGGCCAAGAGACCCAGTACTTC. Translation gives CASSQDGAGAGGQETQYF.

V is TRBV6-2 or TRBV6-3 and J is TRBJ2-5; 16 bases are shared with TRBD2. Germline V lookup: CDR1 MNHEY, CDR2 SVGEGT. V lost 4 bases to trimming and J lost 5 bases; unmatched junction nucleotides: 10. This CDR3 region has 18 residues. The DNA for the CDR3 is TGTGCCAGCAGTTCGGGACTAGCGGGAGGGCCGGGAAGGGAGACCCAGTACTTC. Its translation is CASSSGLAGGPGRETQYF.

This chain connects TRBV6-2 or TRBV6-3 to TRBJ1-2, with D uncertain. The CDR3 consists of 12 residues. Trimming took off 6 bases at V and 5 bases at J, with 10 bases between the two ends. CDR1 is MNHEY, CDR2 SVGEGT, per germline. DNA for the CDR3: TGTGCCAGCAGCACTTCGGGGTATGGCTACACCTTC. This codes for CASSTSGYGYTF.

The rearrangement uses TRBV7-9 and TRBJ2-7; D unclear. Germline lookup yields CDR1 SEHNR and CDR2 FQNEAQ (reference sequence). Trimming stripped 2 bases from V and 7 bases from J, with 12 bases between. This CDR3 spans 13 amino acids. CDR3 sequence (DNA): TGTGCCAGCAGCTTATTCTTGGTGGAGGAGCAGTACTTC. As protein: CASSLFLVEEQYF.

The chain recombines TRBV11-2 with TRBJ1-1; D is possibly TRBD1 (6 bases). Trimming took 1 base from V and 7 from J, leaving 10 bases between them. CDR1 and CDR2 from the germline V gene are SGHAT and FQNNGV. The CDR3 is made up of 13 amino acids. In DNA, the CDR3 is TGTGCCAGCAGCTTAGGTACGACAGGTGAAGCTTTCTTT. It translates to CASSLGTTGEAFF.

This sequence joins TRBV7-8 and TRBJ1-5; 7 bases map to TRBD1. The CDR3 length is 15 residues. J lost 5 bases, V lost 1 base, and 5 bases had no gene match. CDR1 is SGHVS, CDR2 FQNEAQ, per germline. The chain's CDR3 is CASSLGQGEHQPQHF. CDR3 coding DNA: TGTGCCAGCAGCTTAGGACAGGGAGAGCATCAGCCCCAGCATTTT.